This is a list of T cell receptor beta chains from one sample in a study of T cell responses to AZD1222 COVID-19 vaccine. This table comes from immunoSEQ multiplex PCR, and its TCRdb copy is limited to in-frame clones, with some not included. The repertoire consists of tens of thousands of clones, with more than 70% occurring once and the leading ten covering under 5.5%. Material: peripheral blood, obtained 28 days after the second AZD1222 dose. These receptors were taken from an adult who received the AZD1222 COVID-19 vaccine. Both conserved end residues are part of each CDR3. D genes are given only for firm matches. Clone size is stated in some rows and not others, as once, few, many or a class when expanded.

abundance: few
d_gene: TRBD1
j_gene: TRBJ1-5
v_gene: TRBV19
CDR3aa: CASSIAWTGWSQPQHF
CDR3nt: TGTGCCAGTAGTATCGCCTGGACAGGCTGGTCTCAGCCCCAGCATTTT

abundance: -
d_gene: TRBD2
j_gene: TRBJ2-7
v_gene: TRBV10-3
CDR3aa: CAISEEQRGSYEQYF
CDR3nt: TGTGCCATCAGTGAAGAACAGCGGGGCTCCTACGAGCAGTACTTC

abundance: -
d_gene: -
j_gene: TRBJ2-3
v_gene: TRBV5-5
CDR3aa: CASSLAVGSTDTQYF
CDR3nt: TGTGCCAGCAGCTTGGCGGTGGGGAGCACAGATACGCAGTATTTT

abundance: -
d_gene: TRBD1
j_gene: TRBJ2-5
v_gene: TRBV7-9
CDR3aa: CASSPRTGDYETQYF
CDR3nt: TGTGCCAGCAGCCCCAGGACAGGGGATTATGAGACCCAGTACTTC

abundance: -
d_gene: TRBD1
j_gene: TRBJ1-1
v_gene: TRBV7-9
CDR3aa: CASSPQDREDTEAFF
CDR3nt: TGTGCCAGCAGCCCACAGGACAGGGAGGACACTGAAGCTTTCTTT

abundance: few
d_gene: -
j_gene: TRBJ1-3
v_gene: TRBV9
CDR3aa: CASSIQGSGANTIYF
CDR3nt: TGTGCCAGCAGCATCCAAGGGTCCGGGGCAAACACCATATATTTT

abundance: -
d_gene: -
j_gene: TRBJ2-2
v_gene: TRBV3-1/TRBV3-2
CDR3aa: CASSPWEGPNTGELFF
CDR3nt: TGTGCCAGCAGCCCATGGGAAGGGCCGAACACCGGGGAGCTGTTTTTT

abundance: -
d_gene: TRBD1
j_gene: TRBJ1-2
v_gene: TRBV6-1
CDR3aa: CASNEGTGEGYTF
CDR3nt: TGTGCCAGCAATGAAGGGACAGGGGAAGGCTACACCTTC

abundance: -
d_gene: -
j_gene: TRBJ2-7
v_gene: TRBV4-3
CDR3aa: CASSQDRGSTLYEQYF
CDR3nt: TGCGCCAGCAGCCAAGATCGGGGATCTACTCTCTACGAGCAGTACTTC

abundance: -
d_gene: -
j_gene: TRBJ1-1
v_gene: TRBV19
CDR3aa: CASSILEGLTEAFF
CDR3nt: TGTGCCAGTAGTATCCTCGAGGGGCTCACTGAAGCTTTCTTT

abundance: -
d_gene: -
j_gene: TRBJ1-1
v_gene: TRBV7-9
CDR3aa: CASSAPPNSMNTEAFF
CDR3nt: TGTGCCAGCAGCGCACCACCTAACTCCATGAACACTGAAGCTTTCTTT

abundance: -
d_gene: -
j_gene: TRBJ2-1
v_gene: TRBV5-1
CDR3aa: CASGPAGQLGLEQFF
CDR3nt: TGCGCCAGCGGCCCGGCGGGACAGCTGGGTTTAGAGCAGTTCTTC

abundance: -
d_gene: TRBD2
j_gene: TRBJ2-3
v_gene: TRBV3-1/TRBV3-2
CDR3aa: CASSQTSGGADTQYF
CDR3nt: TGTGCCAGCAGCCAAACTAGCGGGGGCGCAGATACGCAGTATTTT

abundance: -
d_gene: -
j_gene: TRBJ2-3
v_gene: TRBV7-2
CDR3aa: CASSSTLARQDTQYF
CDR3nt: TGTGCCAGCAGCTCCACTCTCGCCCGCCAAGATACGCAGTATTTT

abundance: -
d_gene: -
j_gene: TRBJ2-5
v_gene: TRBV7-2
CDR3aa: CASSLPFGRKEETQYF
CDR3nt: TGTGCCAGCAGCTTACCCTTTGGCAGGAAAGAAGAGACCCAGTACTTC

abundance: -
d_gene: TRBD2
j_gene: TRBJ2-7
v_gene: TRBV27
CDR3aa: CASMGGESYEQYF
CDR3nt: TGTGCCAGCATGGGGGGGGAATCCTACGAGCAGTACTTC

abundance: -
d_gene: -
j_gene: TRBJ1-5
v_gene: TRBV7-2
CDR3aa: CASSSQGRLGNQPQHF
CDR3nt: TGTGCCAGCAGCTCTCAGGGGCGCTTGGGCAATCAGCCCCAGCATTTT